This TCR beta chain comes out of a study of shared clonotypes between healthy human individuals. Germline CDR1 and CDR2: SGHNT and YENEEA. The CDR3 is made up of 13 amino acids. Trimming took 2 bases from V and 0 from J, leaving 3 bases between them. Deep level was the assay's run setting. The assay was immunoSEQ multiplex PCR, and TCRdb's table has in-frame clones only and misses some. The table shows more than 2,000,000 clones, with over 90% occurring only once. This clone has a single count. The sequence was collected from a man aged 18 to 29 in good health. Some clones in this sample may be carry-over from other donors' samples. Sequenced input: naive CD4+ T cells from PBMCs. Subset described: CD45RA+ positively selected. The chain employs TRBV11-3 and TRBJ2-3, with D unclear. CDR3 amino acids: CASSLRSTDTQYF. The CDR3 DNA follows: TGTGCCAGCAGCTTACGGAGCACAGATACGCAGTATTTT.